What follows is one T cell receptor beta chain and its context. Its matching antigen is unknown. The data were taken from a study of cytomegalovirus exposure and HLA in healthy donors. Study context: Early released data comprised about 85 million unique TCRs from HLA-typed donors. General study results and limits: Analysis was performed later, and it showed HLA-associated TCR beta chains to be more clonally expanded than equally common others.

The donors comprised healthy bone marrow donors. In the PCR, 60 Vbeta and 13 Jbeta primers were used. TCRdb keeps only in-frame clones here, not all; method: immunoSEQ multiplex PCR. This sample has 100,000 to 150,000 clones, with 70% to 85% found just once. This sequence was found in a woman aged 60-75 years in good health and CMV-seropositive. The specimen was PBMCs.

CDR3 in amino acids: CASSEVGSGESEQFF. DNA for the CDR3: TGTGCCAGCAGTGAAGTTGGTAGCGGGGAAAGTGAGCAGTTCTTC. V usage is TRBV6-4 and J usage is TRBJ2-1, with TRBD2 matching 8 bases. CDR1 is MRHNA and CDR2 is SNTAGT in the germline V gene. V lost 3 bases to trimming and J lost 9 bases; unmatched junction nucleotides: 10. The CDR3 contains 15 residues.